This T cell receptor beta chain is from a study of T-cell memory formation after mild COVID-19. Study overall: TCR clusters were mostly donor specific.

At least ten counts were recorded for this clonotype. What it recognizes is unknown. With constant-segment primers, 5'RACE yielded cDNA libraries of TCR alpha and TCR beta that carried sample barcodes and UMIs. From the 5' RACE reads, TCRdb called clonotypes with MiXCR, one entry per CDR3 protein. Among 220,000 or so distinct CDR3 sequences listed, 9.5% were seen once. Germline CDR1 is MNHEY and CDR2 is SVGEGT. CDR3 size: 12 residues. The V gene end was trimmed by 6 bases and the J gene end by 10 bases; junction bases not matched to a gene: 3. Overall study findings and caveats: Within pre-infection memory, some responding clones were found, suggesting cross-reactive memory joined. CD4/CD8 balance held among clones contracting day 15 to 85, and later expanders leaned CD4+.

This chain uses TRBV6-2 or TRBV6-3 with TRBJ2-1; TRBD2 matches at 10 bases. This TCR was recovered from a young man who had mild COVID-19 (a few samples of this study predate the infection). Cell type and time point are not known. The sample comprised PBMCs or a T cell subset sorted from them (not recorded which). CDR3 coding DNA: TGTGCCAGCAGCCAACTAGCGGGGGAGCAGTTCTTC. It specifies CASSQLAGEQFF.